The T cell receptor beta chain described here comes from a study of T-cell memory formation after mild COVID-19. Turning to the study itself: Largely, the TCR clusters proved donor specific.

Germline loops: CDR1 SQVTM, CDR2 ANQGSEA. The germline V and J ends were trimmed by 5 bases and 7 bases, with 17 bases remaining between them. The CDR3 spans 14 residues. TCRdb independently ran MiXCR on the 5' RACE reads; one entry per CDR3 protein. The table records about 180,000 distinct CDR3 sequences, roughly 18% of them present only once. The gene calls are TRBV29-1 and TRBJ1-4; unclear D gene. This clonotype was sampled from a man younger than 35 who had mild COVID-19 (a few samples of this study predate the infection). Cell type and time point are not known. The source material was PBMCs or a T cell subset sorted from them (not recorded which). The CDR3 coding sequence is TGCAGCGTTTTCACCGGGAACATGGGTGAAAAACTGTTTTTT. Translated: CSVFTGNMGEKLFF.